What follows describes a single T cell receptor (beta chain). V lost 8 bases to trimming and J lost 5 bases, with 18 bases between them. This CDR3 has 14 amino acids. Germline V gene data show CDR1 as MNHNY and CDR2 as SVGAGI (reference sequence). The sample originates from a study of human T cells and chemical hapten exposure. Turning to the study itself: Sensitization employed 2% DPC on approximately 2 cm by approximately 2 cm of upper inner arm skin.

The time point: patch test 2, 6 weeks after DPC sensitization. This sample's treatment: therapeutic diphenylcyclopropenone sensitization with weekly scalp DPC. The study used a library that attached unique molecular identifiers to individual cDNA molecules. TCRdb used MiXCR to reprocess the RACE reads, holding one entry per CDR3 protein. The sample has under 450,000 distinct CDR3 sequences; 6% to 7% are singletons. Specimen: whole blood, collected in connection with sensitization to the hapten diphenylcyclopropenone (DPC). The source of this sequence is a woman under 30 with alopecia areata. Some clones in this sample may be carry-over from other donors' samples. The chain is built from TRBV6-6 and TRBJ2-5, with D possibly TRBD2 on 5 matching bases. The CDR3 DNA is TGTGCCAGCGGAAATTCGGGAACGGCGGAGACCCAGTACTTC. The encoded protein is CASGNSGTAETQYF.